Given below is one T cell receptor (beta chain) in context. What it binds is unknown. V dropped 4 bases and J dropped 7 bases, with 14 bases sitting between them. The CDR3 sequence is 15 residues long. Germline V gene sequence: CDR1 LNHDA, CDR2 SQIVND (reference sequence). Authors' analysis steps: Published virus-specific TCRB sequences found rare matches among patient CD8+ clones larger than 1%. The table came from immunoSEQ multiplex PCR; TCRdb's copy has only in-frame clones and leaves some out. V, J and clone size are those of that table, while D and trimming were read from the DNA. The sample has 15,000 to 20,000 clones, about 81% seen once; the top ten hold 11% to 15%. The record originates from a study of somatic mutations in cytotoxic T cells in rheumatoid arthritis. Overall study findings and caveats: Nobody knew which antigens the expanded CD8+ clones targeted.

The source of this sequence is an adult with rheumatoid arthritis. Sample: CD8+ T cells sorted from blood. The chain is built from TRBV19 and TRBJ1-6, with a possible D match to TRBD1 (5 bases). Written as DNA, the CDR3 is TGTGCCAGTAGTACCGGGACCGGGGCCAATTCACCCCTCCACTTT. Translating gives CASSTGTGANSPLHF.